Listed below are T cell receptor beta chains from one sample, sequenced in a study of blood T cell dynamics during melanoma immunotherapy. Here immunoSEQ multiplex PCR was the method, and the copy in TCRdb shows in-frame clones only, minus some. The sample includes about 19,000 clones, 87% of them seen just once. Specimen: blood, collected from a patient treated with checkpoint blockade. The receptors were sampled from a human donor with melanoma. CDR3s include the opening cysteine and the closing phenylalanine or tryptophan. The order of the fields is J gene, V gene, D gene, clone size, CDR3 DNA, CDR3 protein. The D gene is left open where the match is weak. Clone size is stated in some rows and not others, as once, few, many or a class when expanded.

>TRBJ1-1|TRBV6-5|.|.
TGTGCCAGCAGTTACTGGAACAGGGAGCCCACTGAAGCTTTCTTT
CASSYWNREPTEAFF
>TRBJ1-5|TRBV2|.|.
TGTGCCAGCAGTGGCGACGTTAGCAATCAGCCCCAGCATTTT
CASSGDVSNQPQHF
>TRBJ2-5|TRBV6-4|.|.
TGTGCCGGCCAAGAGACCCAGTACTTC
CAGQETQYF
>TRBJ1-2|TRBV6-5|.|few
TGTGCCAGCAGTGGGGGGAGGGGACAATACTATGGCTACACCTTC
CASSGGRGQYYGYTF
>TRBJ2-1|TRBV5-7|TRBD2|.
TGTGCCAGCAGCTTGGCCCCGGAGGCTAGCGGGAGCGATGAGCAGTTCTTC
CASSLAPEASGSDEQFF
>TRBJ2-1|TRBV7-2|TRBD2|.
TGTGCCAGCAGCCCTCTAGCGGGAGAGTGGTTCTTC
CASSPLAGEWFF
>TRBJ2-7|TRBV4-1|.|.
TGCGCCAGCAGCCTTTCCGGACAGCTCTACGAGCAGTACTTC
CASSLSGQLYEQYF
>TRBJ2-6|TRBV2|TRBD1|.
TGTGCCAGCAGTCCACAGGGGACTGGGGCCAACGTCCTGACTTTC
CASSPQGTGANVLTF
>TRBJ2-5|TRBV7-9|TRBD1|.
TGTGCCAGCAGCCCAGGGACAGCCCAAGAGACCCAGTACTTC
CASSPGTAQETQYF
>TRBJ1-1|TRBV19|TRBD1|.
TGTGCCAGTATGACAGGGGAGGTGACTGAAGCTTTCTTT
CASMTGEVTEAFF
>TRBJ2-3|TRBV19|TRBD2|.
TGTGCCAGCATACCAGTACTTGAGGCTAGCGGGATCTCAGATACGCAGTATTTT
CASIPVLEASGISDTQYF
>TRBJ2-7|TRBV19|TRBD1|once
TGTGCCAGTAGTGCCATCTCCGCGGACAGGGGTCCCGAGCAGTACTTC
CASSAISADRGPEQYF
>TRBJ1-5|TRBV30|TRBD1|.
TGTGCCTGGAGCGCGGGACAGTATAGCAATCAGCCCCAGCATTTT
CAWSAGQYSNQPQHF
>TRBJ1-3|TRBV7-6|.|.
TGTGCCAGCAGCTTTCGGGGGACCCAACCTGGAAACACCATATATTTT
CASSFRGTQPGNTIYF
>TRBJ2-5|TRBV28|TRBD2|once
TGTGCCAGCAGTCCGTCTAGCGGGAGGGCCCAAGAGACCCAGTACTTC
CASSPSSGRAQETQYF
>TRBJ2-2|TRBV6-5|.|.
TGTGCCGTCCCCGGGGTCAACACCGGGGAGCTGTTTTTT
CAVPGVNTGELFF
>TRBJ2-7|TRBV6-6|TRBD2|.
TGTGCCAGCAGTGGGACTAATACGGGATTCTACGAGCAGTACTTC
CASSGTNTGFYEQYF
>TRBJ2-1|TRBV5-4|.|.
TGTGCCAGCAGCTTGTGGCAACTGGGTTTTGGGGGTGAGCAGTTCTTC
CASSLWQLGFGGEQFF
>TRBJ1-1|TRBV6-6|TRBD1|.
TGTGCCAGCAGTTACTCGGGACAGAAGAACACTGAAGCTTTCTTT
CASSYSGQKNTEAFF